The 25 T cell receptor beta chains listed next were all sequenced from one sample in a study of blood T cells in healthy people across ages. Through a sample-barcoded 5' primer and a J-beta primer mix, a second PCR was run for about 6 to 11 cycles. TCRdb reprocessed the 5' RACE reads with MiXCR, giving one entry per CDR3 protein. The sample yields roughly 1.4 million distinct CDR3 sequences, roughly 64% seen once. Sequencing used blood. The receptors derive from a man aged 18 to 30 in good health.

This rearrangement joins TRBV7-9 to TRBJ1-2; possibly TRBD1 for D (6 bases). This CDR3 has 16 residues. Germline CDR1 is SEHNR and CDR2 is FQNEAQ (reference sequence). V gave up 5 bases and J gave up 2 bases, with 18 bases separating them. In DNA form, the CDR3 reads TGTGCCAGCAGCAACCAGGGGTTCCGGGGGAACTATGGCTACACCTTC. It specifies CASSNQGFRGNYGYTF.

The rearrangement uses TRBV29-1 and TRBJ2-5, with 15 bases that match TRBD2. This CDR3 region has 16 residues. J was trimmed by 1 base and V by 3 bases; bases with no gene match: 3. In germline, CDR1 is SQVTM, CDR2 ANQGSEA. The CDR3 loop is CSVDGTSGGSQETQYF. The CDR3, as DNA: TGCAGCGTTGATGGGACTAGCGGGGGGTCCCAAGAGACCCAGTACTTC. The full variable domain, with the rest looked up from reference TRBV29-1 and TRBJ2-5, is SAVISQKPSRDICQRGTSLTIQCQVDSQVTMMFWYRQQPGQSLTLIATANQGSEATYESGFVIDKFPISRPNLTFSTLTVSNMSPEDSSIYLCSVDGTSGGSQETQYFGPGTRLLVL.

The chain links TRBV5-6 to TRBJ2-1, with 13 bases aligning to TRBD2. V gave up 3 bases and J gave up 10 bases; unmatched junction bases: 16. This CDR3 contains 18 residues. Germline V gene sequence: CDR1 SGHDT, CDR2 YYEEEE. For the CDR3, the DNA is TGTGCCAGCAGCTATGACAACTCCGGACTAGCGGGAGTATCGGAGCAGTTCTTC. This encodes CASSYDNSGLAGVSEQFF.

The chain carries TRBV7-6 and TRBJ2-7, with 7 bases fitting TRBD2. Germline CDR1 is SGHVS and CDR2 is FNYEAQ. Trimming at V came to 4 bases and at J to 5 bases, leaving 11 bases not matched to a gene. The CDR3 has 15 residues. CDR3 protein: CASSYRGGTKDEQYF. The CDR3 DNA follows: TGTGCCAGCAGCTACCGGGGCGGGACTAAGGACGAGCAGTACTTC. Full variable domain (rest looked up from reference TRBV7-6 and TRBJ2-7): GAGVSQSPRYKVTKRGQDVALRCDPISGHVSLYWYRQALGQGPEFLTYFNYEAQQDKSGLPNDRFSAERPEGSISTLTIQRTEQRDSAMYRCASSYRGGTKDEQYFGPGTRLTVT.

This clonotype was counted a single time. V and J are TRBV7-2 and TRBJ1-6; 7 bases align to TRBD1. Germline lookup yields CDR1 SGHTA and CDR2 FQGNSA. V was clipped by 1 base and J by 7 bases; unmatched bases: 16. The CDR3 has 19 amino acids. CDR3 bases: TGTGCCAGCAGCTTAGGTATAGGGGGCCCCGCGTGGCCCAATTCACCCCTCCACTTT. Its translation: CASSLGIGGPAWPNSPLHF.

This chain uses TRBV12-3 or TRBV12-4 with TRBJ2-1; D might be TRBD1 (6 bases). Trimming removed 2 bases at V and 3 bases at J, with 11 bases between. The CDR3 loop spans 15 amino acids. The CDR3 region has the DNA TGTGCCAGCAGTTTACTTAACAGGGTCTACAATGAGCAGTTCTTC. It translates to CASSLLNRVYNEQFF.

V usage is TRBV4-1 and J usage is TRBJ2-5, with D perhaps given as TRBD1 or TRBD2 (5 bases each). The tail of the sequence fits TRBJ2-7 better, so the J call may be wrong. Germline CDR1 reads MGHRA; CDR2 reads YSYEKL. The CDR3 has 15 amino acids. The DNA for the CDR3 is TGCGCCAGCAGCGGGGACGGCCGAGAGGCTCCCGAGCAGTACTTC. It translates to CASSGDGREAPEQYF.

V gene TRBV15 combines with J gene TRBJ2-5; tentative D call: TRBD2 (5 bases). The CDR3 covers 13 residues. V was pared by 4 bases and J by 11 bases, with 17 bases between. Germline assignment: CDR1 LNHNV and CDR2 YYDKDF (reference sequence). CDR3 protein: CATSKPPWGEQYF. The CDR3 nucleotides read TGTGCCACCAGCAAACCACCTTGGGGAGAGCAGTACTTC.

V gene TRBV7-9 combines with J gene TRBJ1-2, with 8 bases lining up with TRBD1. V was pared by 6 bases and J by 8 bases, with 11 bases of the junction left unmatched. This CDR3 comprises 14 residues. Germline V gene lookup returns CDR1 SEHNR and CDR2 FQNEAQ (reference sequence). CDR3 amino acids: CASRIGQGSGGYTF. The CDR3 DNA sequence: TGTGCCAGCAGGATAGGACAGGGCTCAGGAGGCTACACCTTC.

The chain links TRBV10-3 to TRBJ1-2, with 7 bases lining up with TRBD1. This CDR3 is 18 amino acids long. Germline V gives CDR1 ENHRY, CDR2 SYGVKD. V shed 0 bases and J 7 bases; nucleotides not matched to a gene: 17. In nucleotides, the CDR3 is TGTGCCATCAGTGAGTCTTGGACAGGACTTCGCGGGCTAGGTGGCTACACCTTC. This sequence encodes CAISESWTGLRGLGGYTF.

V gene TRBV6-6 combines with J gene TRBJ1-1, with D unclear. Germline values: CDR1 MNHNY, CDR2 SVGAGI (reference sequence). The length of the CDR3 is 16 residues. Between the trimmed V and J ends, which lost 5 bases and 3 bases, there was a span of 19 bases. Here the CDR3 DNA reads TGTGCCAGCAGTCTCTTTCCGGGGATAAAGGACACTGAAGCTTTCTTT. Protein product: CASSLFPGIKDTEAFF.

The CDR3 spells CASSVAEYNEQFF. CDR3 coding DNA: TGTGCCAGCAGTGTAGCAGAGTACAATGAGCAGTTCTTC. This sequence joins TRBV6-2 or TRBV6-3 and TRBJ2-1; D unresolved. This CDR3 spans 13 amino acids. V gave up 5 bases and J gave up 4 bases, with 9 bases separating them. Germline loops: CDR1 MNHEY, CDR2 SVGEGT.

The rearrangement uses TRBV28 and TRBJ2-3, with 10 bases lining up with TRBD1. Germline V gene lookup returns CDR1 MDHEN and CDR2 SYDVKM. Unmatched junction bases numbered 6, after V lost 3 bases and J lost 3 bases. This CDR3 has 16 residues. CDR3 residues: CASSFPPGQGTDTQYF. The DNA for the CDR3 is TGTGCCAGCAGTTTTCCCCCGGGACAGGGGACAGATACGCAGTATTTT.

The rearrangement uses TRBV6-6 and TRBJ2-5; D may be TRBD2 (6 bases). This CDR3 is 13 amino acids long. V was shortened by 8 bases and J by 4 bases, with 14 bases between the two germline ends. The germline V gene encodes CDR1 MNHNY and CDR2 SVGAGI (reference sequence). The CDR3 region has the DNA TGTGCCAGCGGAGGGCAACAAGGAGAGACCCAGTACTTC. Residues: CASGGQQGETQYF.

This clonotype was recorded many times. The chain has TRBV12-3 or TRBV12-4 and TRBJ1-5; 7 positions match TRBD1. V trimming: 5 bases; J trimming: 2 bases; junction bases outside the gene matches: 3. The CDR3 runs 14 residues. The CDR3 sequence: CASSPGQGNQPQHF. CDR3 sequence (DNA): TGTGCCAGCAGTCCAGGACAGGGCAATCAGCCCCAGCATTTT.

The V and J genes are TRBV4-1 and TRBJ2-2; no clear D. Between the trimmed V and J ends, which lost 4 bases and 6 bases, there was a span of 12 bases. CDR1 is MGHRA and CDR2 is YSYEKL in the germline V gene. This CDR3 comprises 14 residues. CDR3 loop: CASSRMDTAGELFF. In nucleotides, the CDR3 is TGCGCCAGCAGCCGAATGGATACGGCCGGGGAGCTGTTTTTT.

The chain combines TRBV6-1 with TRBJ2-7; TRBD1 aligns across 11 bases. With 6 bases clipped from V and 5 bases from J, the junction kept 0 bases outside the gene matches. The CDR3 is 12 amino acids. The V gene's germline CDR1 is MNHNS and CDR2 SASEGT. CDR3 loop: CASRGQGDEQYF. DNA of the CDR3: TGTGCCAGCAGGGGACAGGGGGACGAGCAGTACTTC.

The V call is TRBV19, the J call TRBJ2-3, with unresolved D. The CDR3 runs to 15 residues. Germline values: CDR1 LNHDA, CDR2 SQIVND (reference sequence). V was shortened by 3 bases and J by 4 bases, with 14 bases between the two germline ends. CDR3 sequence (DNA): TGTGCCAGTAGTATCCGGGCCCCGCGTCCAGATACGCAGTATTTT. As protein: CASSIRAPRPDTQYF.

This clonotype was found a few times. The CDR3: CSASTWETSGNTIYF. DNA of the CDR3: TGCAGCGCCTCCACATGGGAGACCTCTGGAAACACCATATATTTT. This rearrangement joins TRBV29-1 to TRBJ1-3; D remains ambiguous. Per germline, CDR1 SQVTM and CDR2 ANQGSEA. The V and J ends lost 7 bases and 0 bases respectively, with 16 bases between them. There are 15 residues in the CDR3. Based on the CDR3 plus reference TRBV29-1 and TRBJ1-3, the full variable domain is SAVISQKPSRDICQRGTSLTIQCQVDSQVTMMFWYRQQPGQSLTLIATANQGSEATYESGFVIDKFPISRPNLTFSTLTVSNMSPEDSSIYLCSASTWETSGNTIYFGEGSWLTVV.

This clonotype appeared once. This rearrangement joins TRBV27 to TRBJ2-7; weak D call: TRBD2 (6 bases). Germline loops: CDR1 MNHEY, CDR2 SMNVEV (reference sequence). V was shortened by 5 bases and J by 2 bases, with 16 bases between the two germline ends. The CDR3 spans 15 residues. CDR3 residues: CASSITGVLTYEQYF. The CDR3 nucleotides read TGTGCCAGCAGTATCACGGGGGTTTTAACCTACGAGCAGTACTTC.

The chain couples TRBV4-1 to TRBJ2-5; D might be TRBD2 (6 bases). Germline V gene data show CDR1 as MGHRA and CDR2 as YSYEKL. The CDR3 runs to 13 residues. V gave up 1 base and J gave up 3 bases, with 6 bases separating them. CDR3 nucleotides: TGCGCCAGCAGCCAAGGGGGGGAAGAGACCCAGTACTTC. This codes for CASSQGGEETQYF.

In this sample, this clonotype turned up once. The gene calls are TRBV20-1 and TRBJ2-4, with TRBD2 identical over 13 bases. The end of the DNA aligns better with TRBJ2-7, so the J call may be wrong. CDR3 length: 16 amino acids. The V gene's germline CDR1 is DFQATT and CDR2 SNEGSKA (reference sequence). Here the CDR3 reads CSAATSGGKISYEQYF. The CDR3 nucleotides read TGCAGTGCTGCGACTAGCGGGGGGAAAATCTCCTACGAGCAGTACTTC.

This rearrangement joins TRBV28 to TRBJ1-4; 9 bases line up with TRBD1. Germline lookup yields CDR1 MDHEN and CDR2 SYDVKM. The length of the CDR3 is 17 residues. The V segment lost 1 base and the J segment 2 bases; nucleotides outside the gene matches: 5. The CDR3 loop is CASSLSTGGSTNEKLFF. As DNA, the CDR3 is TGTGCCAGCAGTTTATCCACAGGGGGCAGTACTAATGAAAAACTGTTTTTT.

There are a few counts of this clonotype. CDR3 DNA: TGCGCCAGCAGCCAAGATAACCCGGGTGACATTCAGTACTTC. Translation: CASSQDNPGDIQYF. This chain connects TRBV4-1 to TRBJ2-4; D is unresolved. The length of the CDR3 is 14 residues. The ends were cut back, 0 bases at V and 8 bases at J, with 11 bases in the middle. Germline assignment: CDR1 MGHRA and CDR2 YSYEKL.

This clonotype turned up a few times. The chain links TRBV4-1 to TRBJ1-1; 7 nucleotides match TRBD1. The germline V gene encodes CDR1 MGHRA and CDR2 YSYEKL. This CDR3 is 15 amino acids long. V shed 4 bases, J shed 5 bases, and the junction held 10 bases outside the gene matches. The CDR3 bases are TGCGCCAGCAGCCTAACCGGGACAGCGGGGACTGAAGCTTTCTTT. Protein product: CASSLTGTAGTEAFF.